The TCR beta chain under discussion was sequenced for a study of shared clonotypes between healthy human individuals. Germline V gives CDR1 MNHNS, CDR2 SASEGT. The J segment lost 6 bases and the V segment lost 4 bases, leaving 8 bases of the junction unmatched. The length of the CDR3 is 15 residues. Samples underwent the assay at deep level. PCR replicates performed on unsorted PBMC used roughly 300 ng DNA, around 30,000 T cell genomes. TCRdb keeps only in-frame clones here, not all; method: immunoSEQ multiplex PCR. The table lists about 460,000 clones, over 60% of them singletons, with approximately 12% in the top ten. Regarding this clone: This clone may be a read error of a much larger clone one base away. The same CDR3 can be traced to other DNA sequences in this sample.

The chain links TRBV6-1 to TRBJ2-1, with TRBD2 matching over 8 bases. The TCR was taken from a woman between 35 and 50 years old in good health. Some clones in this sample may be carry-over from other donors' samples. Sequencing input: PBMCs. CDR3 coding DNA: TGTGCCAGCAGTGTCGCCGGGACTAGGGTCAATGAGCAGTTCTTC. Protein product: CASSVAGTRVNEQFF.